A selection of T cell receptor beta chains follows, all from one sample in a study of response to subunit inactivated influenza vaccine. In TCRdb, the RT-PCR reads were re-called with MiXCR into one record per CDR3 protein. The table shows about 180,000 distinct CDR3 sequences, with 9.5% to 12% occurring only once. This sample comprised CD8+ T cells sorted from PBMCs, obtained around 25 months after vaccination. The receptors derive from a man between 50 and 75 years old who received an inactivated influenza vaccine. The CDR3 runs from the conserved cysteine through the conserved F or W.

TRBJ2-7 TRBV5-1 CASSLAGDSGEQYF
TRBJ2-6 TRBV9 CASSGLAGVPGANVLTF
TRBJ2-7 TRBV20-1 CSARHRGQYEQYF
TRBJ2-7 TRBV9 CASSVAGTSGLYEQYF
TRBJ2-5 TRBV18 CASSPSQETQYF
TRBJ2-2 TRBV29-1 CSVDPAGGQGELFF
TRBJ2-4 TRBV28 CASSLGLGALEYF
TRBJ2-1 TRBV4-3 CASSADIRVNEQFF
TRBJ2-3 TRBV28 CASRSLGVVDGWTPSTDTQYF
TRBJ2-7 TRBV6-2/TRBV6-3 CASSYPEEQYF
TRBJ2-3 TRBV4-1 CASSQIPGLAGGPSSTDTQYF
TRBJ2-2 TRBV9 CASSARGGENTGELFF
TRBJ1-1 TRBV12-3/TRBV12-4 CASRPGQGMNTEAFF
TRBJ2-2 TRBV4-1 CASSQDIRPPDRGPFTGELFF
TRBJ2-5 TRBV28 CASSFPASGRAETQYF
TRBJ2-5 TRBV12-3/TRBV12-4 CASSLTPTTVSGGETQYF
TRBJ2-1 TRBV12-3/TRBV12-4 CASLTGGSVKQFF
TRBJ2-1 TRBV27 CASSLSTDGGSEQFF
TRBJ2-3 TRBV27 CASSVSDGVTDTQYF
TRBJ2-1 TRBV9 CASSVGGGYILGGGYNEQFF
TRBJ2-1 TRBV20-1 CSAEAGTSGANEQFF
TRBJ2-1 TRBV9 CASSVSGNENNEQFF
TRBJ2-1 TRBV7-2 CASSLVPGLNSYNEQFF
TRBJ2-7 TRBV5-8 CASSPRLSYEQYF
TRBJ2-5 TRBV10-3 CAISETGGPQETQYF
TRBJ2-1 TRBV15 CATSRDLGLAGEQFF
TRBJ1-2 TRBV20-1 CSARVRGRYYGYTF
TRBJ2-5 TRBV10-3 CATVGGQQETQYF
TRBJ2-5 TRBV7-9 CASSKLGGYGETQYF